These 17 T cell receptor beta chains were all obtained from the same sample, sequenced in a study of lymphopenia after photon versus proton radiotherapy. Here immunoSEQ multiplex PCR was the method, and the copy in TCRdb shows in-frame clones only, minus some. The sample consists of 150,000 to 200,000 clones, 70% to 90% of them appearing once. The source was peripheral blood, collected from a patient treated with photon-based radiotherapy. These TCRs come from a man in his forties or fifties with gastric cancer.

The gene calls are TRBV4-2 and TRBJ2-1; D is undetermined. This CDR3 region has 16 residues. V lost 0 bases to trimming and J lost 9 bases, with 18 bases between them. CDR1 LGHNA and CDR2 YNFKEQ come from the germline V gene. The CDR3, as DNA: TGTGCCAGCAGCCAAGATCGCGCTCGCCGGGTTGGTGAGCAGTTCTTC. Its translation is CASSQDRARRVGEQFF.

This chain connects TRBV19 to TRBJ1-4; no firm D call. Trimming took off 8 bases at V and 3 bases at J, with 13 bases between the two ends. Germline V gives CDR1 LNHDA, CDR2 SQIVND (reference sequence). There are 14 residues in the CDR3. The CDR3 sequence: CASSLGESNEKLFF. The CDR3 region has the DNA TGTGCCAGTTCCCTCGGTGAATCTAATGAAAAACTGTTTTTT.

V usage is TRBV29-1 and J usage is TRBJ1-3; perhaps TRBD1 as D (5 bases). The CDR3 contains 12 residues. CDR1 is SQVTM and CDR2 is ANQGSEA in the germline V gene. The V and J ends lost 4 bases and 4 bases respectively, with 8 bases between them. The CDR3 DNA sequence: TGCAGCGTTGCAGGGCTGGGAAACACCATATATTTT. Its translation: CSVAGLGNTIYF.

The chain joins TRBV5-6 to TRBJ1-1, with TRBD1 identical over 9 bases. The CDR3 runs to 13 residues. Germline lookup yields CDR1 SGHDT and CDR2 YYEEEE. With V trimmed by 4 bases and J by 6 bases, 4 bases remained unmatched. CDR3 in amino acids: CASSRDREAEAFF. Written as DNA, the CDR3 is TGTGCCAGCAGCCGGGACAGGGAGGCTGAAGCTTTCTTT.

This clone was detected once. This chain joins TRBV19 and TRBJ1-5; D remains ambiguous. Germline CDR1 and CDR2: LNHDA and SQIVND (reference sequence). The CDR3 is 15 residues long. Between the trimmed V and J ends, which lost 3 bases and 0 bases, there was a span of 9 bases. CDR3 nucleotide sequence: TGTGCCAGTAGTATGGGCAGCTATAGCAATCAGCCCCAGCATTTT. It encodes CASSMGSYSNQPQHF.

CDR3 in amino acids: CASSLISGGDNNQPQHF. The CDR3 DNA reads as TGTGCCAGCAGTTTGATATCGGGGGGAGATAACAATCAGCCCCAGCATTTT. V usage is TRBV28 and J usage is TRBJ1-5; a possible D gene is TRBD1 (5 bases). V lost 3 bases and J lost 3, with 18 bases in between. The germline V gene has CDR1 MDHEN and CDR2 SYDVKM. The CDR3 sequence is 17 residues long.

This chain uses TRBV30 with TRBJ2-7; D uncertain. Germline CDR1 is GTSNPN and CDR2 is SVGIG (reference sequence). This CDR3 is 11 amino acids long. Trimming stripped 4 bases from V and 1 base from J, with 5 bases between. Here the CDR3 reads CAWKWSYEQYF. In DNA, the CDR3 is TGTGCCTGGAAGTGGTCCTACGAGCAGTACTTC.

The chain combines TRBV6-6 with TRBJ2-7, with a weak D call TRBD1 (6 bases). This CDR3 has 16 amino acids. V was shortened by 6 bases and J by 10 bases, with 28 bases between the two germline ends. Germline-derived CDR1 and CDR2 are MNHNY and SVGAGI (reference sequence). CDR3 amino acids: CASSEPPGTRAYGQYF. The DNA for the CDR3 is TGTGCCAGCAGCGAGCCACCCGGGACAAGGGCCTACGGACAGTACTTC.

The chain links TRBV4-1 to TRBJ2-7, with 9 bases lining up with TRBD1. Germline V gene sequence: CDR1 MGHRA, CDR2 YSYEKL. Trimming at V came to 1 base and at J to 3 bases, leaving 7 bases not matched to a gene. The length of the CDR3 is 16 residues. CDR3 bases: TGCGCCAGCAGCCAAGGGCCGGGACAGGGTATCTACGAGCAGTACTTC. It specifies CASSQGPGQGIYEQYF.

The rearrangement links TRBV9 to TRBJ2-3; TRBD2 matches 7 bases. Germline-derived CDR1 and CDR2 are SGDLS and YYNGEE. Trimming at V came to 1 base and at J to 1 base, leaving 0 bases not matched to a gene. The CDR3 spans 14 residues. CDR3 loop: CASSVTSGTDTQYF. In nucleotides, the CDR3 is TGTGCCAGCAGCGTAACTAGCGGCACAGATACGCAGTATTTT.

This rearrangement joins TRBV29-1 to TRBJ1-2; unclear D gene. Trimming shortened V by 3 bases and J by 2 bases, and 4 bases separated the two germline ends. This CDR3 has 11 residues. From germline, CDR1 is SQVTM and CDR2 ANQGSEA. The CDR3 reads CSVEWNYGYTF. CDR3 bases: TGCAGCGTTGAGTGGAACTATGGCTACACCTTC.

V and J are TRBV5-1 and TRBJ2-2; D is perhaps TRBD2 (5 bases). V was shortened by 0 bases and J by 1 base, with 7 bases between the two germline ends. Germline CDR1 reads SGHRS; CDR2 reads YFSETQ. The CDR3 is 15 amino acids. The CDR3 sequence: CASSLASGNTGELFF. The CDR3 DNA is TGCGCCAGCAGCTTGGCAAGCGGGAACACCGGGGAGCTGTTTTTT. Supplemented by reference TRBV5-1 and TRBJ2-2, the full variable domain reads KAGVTQTPRYLIKTRGQQVTLSCSPISGHRSVSWYQQTPGQGLQFLFEYFSETQRNKGNFPGRFSGRQFSNSRSEMNVSTLELGDSALYLCASSLASGNTGELFFGEGSRLTVL.

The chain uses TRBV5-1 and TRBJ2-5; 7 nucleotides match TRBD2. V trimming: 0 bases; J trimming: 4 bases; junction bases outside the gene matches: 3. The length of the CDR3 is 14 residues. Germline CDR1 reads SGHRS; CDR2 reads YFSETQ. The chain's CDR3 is CASSLDWGGETQYF. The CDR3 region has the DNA TGCGCCAGCAGCTTGGATTGGGGGGGAGAGACCCAGTACTTC.

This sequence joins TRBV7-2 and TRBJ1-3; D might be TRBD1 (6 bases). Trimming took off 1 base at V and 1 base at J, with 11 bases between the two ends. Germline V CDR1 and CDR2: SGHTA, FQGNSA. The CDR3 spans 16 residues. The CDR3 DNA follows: TGTGCCAGCAGCTTAGGCCCCACAGGGTCTGGAAACACCATATATTTT. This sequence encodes CASSLGPTGSGNTIYF. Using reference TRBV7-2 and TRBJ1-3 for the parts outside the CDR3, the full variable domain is GAGVSQSPSNKVTEKGKDVELRCDPISGHTALYWYRQSLGQGLEFLIYFQGNSAPDKSGLPSDRFSAERTGGSVSTLTIQRTQQEDSAVYLCASSLGPTGSGNTIYFGEGSWLTVV.

The CDR3, as DNA: TGCGCCAGCGCCCCTATGGCGAACACTGAAGCTTTCTTT. Translating gives CASAPMANTEAFF. The chain carries TRBV5-1 and TRBJ1-1; D gene uncertain. Trimming stripped 7 bases from V and 1 base from J, with 11 bases between. Germline V gene lookup returns CDR1 SGHRS and CDR2 YFSETQ. The CDR3 has 13 residues.

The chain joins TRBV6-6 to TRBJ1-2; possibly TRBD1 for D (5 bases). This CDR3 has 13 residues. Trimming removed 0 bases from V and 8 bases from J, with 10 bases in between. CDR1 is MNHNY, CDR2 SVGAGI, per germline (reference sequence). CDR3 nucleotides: TGTGCCAGCAGTTACTCATCCAGGGAAGGCTACACCTTC. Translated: CASSYSSREGYTF.

The CDR3 DNA reads as TGTGCCAGCACCCCCACGGGACTAGCGGGATCCGAGCAGTACTTC. It specifies CASTPTGLAGSEQYF. The gene calls are TRBV27 and TRBJ2-7; 13 bases match TRBD2. CDR1 and CDR2 from the germline V gene are MNHEY and SMNVEV (reference sequence). With 7 bases clipped from V and 6 bases from J, the junction kept 9 bases outside the gene matches. This CDR3 has 15 amino acids.